This TCR beta chain was recorded in a study of response to subunit inactivated influenza vaccine. Study conclusions and caveats: T cells newly recruited by each seasonal influenza vaccination are few, the authors suggested.

From the RT-PCR reads, TCRdb called clonotypes with MiXCR, one entry per CDR3 protein. This table holds some 800,000 distinct CDR3 sequences, 21% found once. The CDR3 consists of 13 residues. The V gene's germline CDR1 is SGHTA and CDR2 FQGNSA. V shed 5 bases and J shed 6 bases, with 12 bases lying between them. In the case of this clonotype: No antigen is known for it.

The sequenced sample was PBMCs from blood, obtained roughly 5 days after vaccination. The V and J genes are TRBV7-2 and TRBJ2-3; D uncertain. This clonotype was obtained from a man between 45 and 60 years old who received an inactivated influenza vaccine. In DNA, the CDR3 is TGTGCCAGCAGCCGCAATCCGGGTGATACGCAGTATTTT. Its protein product is CASSRNPGDTQYF.